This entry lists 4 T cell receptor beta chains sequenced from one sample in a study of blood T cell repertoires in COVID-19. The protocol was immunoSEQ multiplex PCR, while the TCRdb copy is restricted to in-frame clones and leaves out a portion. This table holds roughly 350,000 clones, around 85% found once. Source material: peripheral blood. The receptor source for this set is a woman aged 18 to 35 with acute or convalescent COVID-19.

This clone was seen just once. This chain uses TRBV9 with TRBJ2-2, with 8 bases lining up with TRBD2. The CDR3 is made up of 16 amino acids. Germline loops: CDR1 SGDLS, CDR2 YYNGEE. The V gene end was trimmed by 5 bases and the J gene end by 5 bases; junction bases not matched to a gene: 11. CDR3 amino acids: CASSPNSGGLTGELFF. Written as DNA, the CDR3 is TGTGCCAGCAGTCCGAACAGCGGGGGCTTAACCGGGGAGCTGTTTTTT.

The CDR3, as DNA: TGTGCTAGTGGTTTGCCGACTAGCGGGGGGTATGGCGGGGAGCTGTTTTTT. Its translation: CASGLPTSGGYGGELFF. The chain combines TRBV12-5 with TRBJ2-2, with 13 bases lining up with TRBD2. The CDR3 consists of 17 residues. Germline CDR1 reads LGHNT; CDR2 reads FRNRAP. Trimming removed 2 bases from V and 7 bases from J; junction bases left unmatched: 7.

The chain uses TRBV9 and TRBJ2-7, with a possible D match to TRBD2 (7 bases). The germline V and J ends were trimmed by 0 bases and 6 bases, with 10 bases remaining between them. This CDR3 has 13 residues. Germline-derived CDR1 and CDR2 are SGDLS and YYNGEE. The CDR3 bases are TGTGCCAGCAGCGTAGACGGGGGGCTCGAGCAGTACTTC. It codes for CASSVDGGLEQYF.

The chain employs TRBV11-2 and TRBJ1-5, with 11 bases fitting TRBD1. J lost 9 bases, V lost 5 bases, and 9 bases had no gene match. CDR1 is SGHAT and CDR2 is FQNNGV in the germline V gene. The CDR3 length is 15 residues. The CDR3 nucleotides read TGTGCCAGCAGCCTCGGACAGGGGGCATCTTGGCCCCAGCATTTT. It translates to CASSLGQGASWPQHF.